Below, 14 T cell receptor beta chains from the same sample are listed, as sequenced in a study of T cell responses to AZD1222 COVID-19 vaccine. Profiled with immunoSEQ multiplex PCR; TCRdb holds only in-frame clones, not every one. The table includes about 100,000 clones, 80% to 90% detected once. The source material was peripheral blood, sampled on day 0 of AZD1222 vaccination. The receptors were gathered from an adult in good health.

This clone was counted a few times. V and J are TRBV12-3 or TRBV12-4 and TRBJ2-7; D not resolved. V was pared by 4 bases and J by 7 bases, with 14 bases between. The CDR3 contains 13 residues. CDR3 coding DNA: TGTGCCAGCAGTTCTAGGGCTCGCCGGGAGCAGTACTTC. Translated, it gives CASSSRARREQYF.

The chain uses TRBV18 and TRBJ2-3; 8 bases agree with TRBD2. Germline trimming cut 2 bases from V and 2 bases from J; bases unmatched to any gene: 3. Looked up from germline, CDR1 is KGHSH and CDR2 is LQKENI. This CDR3 spans 15 amino acids. Here the CDR3 reads CASSPVTSDTDTQYF. The CDR3 nucleotides are TGTGCCAGCTCACCAGTGACTAGCGACACAGATACGCAGTATTTT. Complete variable domain (other parts from reference TRBV18 and TRBJ2-3): NAGVMQNPRHLVRRRGQEARLRCSPMKGHSHVYWYRQLPEEGLKFMVYLQKENIIDESGMPKERFSAEFPKEGPSILRIQQVVRGDSAAYFCASSPVTSDTDTQYFGPGTRLTVL.

The V call is TRBV11-2, the J call TRBJ2-1; 9 bases map to TRBD2. The CDR3 loop spans 15 amino acids. The V segment lost 4 bases and the J segment 4 bases; nucleotides outside the gene matches: 5. Germline assignment: CDR1 SGHAT and CDR2 FQNNGV. DNA for the CDR3: TGTGCCAGCAGCTCTAGCGGGATAGGTTACAATGAGCAGTTCTTC. Translated, it gives CASSSSGIGYNEQFF.

The chain employs TRBV24-1 and TRBJ2-2, with no clear D. Germline-derived CDR1 and CDR2 are KGHDR and SFDVKD. Trimming left V 5 bases short and J 0 bases short, with 9 bases between. This CDR3 is 15 amino acids long. The CDR3 region is CATSARLSNTGELFF. In DNA, the CDR3 is TGTGCCACCAGTGCAAGACTCTCGAACACCGGGGAGCTGTTTTTT.

The chain recombines TRBV9 with TRBJ2-5, with D possibly being TRBD1 or TRBD2 (5 bases each). The CDR3 has 14 amino acids. V lost 0 bases to trimming and J lost 1 base, with 7 bases between them. CDR1 is SGDLS and CDR2 is YYNGEE in the germline V gene. Here the CDR3 DNA reads TGTGCCAGCAGCGTAGGGGGGACCCAAGAGACCCAGTACTTC. Protein: CASSVGGTQETQYF.

The V call is TRBV7-2, the J call TRBJ1-6, with D possibly TRBD1 on 6 matching bases. The CDR3 sequence is 15 residues long. Per germline, CDR1 SGHTA and CDR2 FQGNSA. Trimming pared 6 bases from V and 4 bases from J, leaving 13 bases between. Here the CDR3 reads CASSYRDTYNSPLHF. For the CDR3, the DNA is TGTGCCAGCAGTTATCGGGACACTTATAATTCACCCCTCCACTTT.

This chain uses TRBV11-2 with TRBJ1-6, with no clear D. V was clipped by 8 bases and J by 4 bases, with 18 bases between them. Looked up from germline, CDR1 is SGHAT and CDR2 is FQNNGV. The CDR3 runs to 16 residues. The chain's CDR3 is CASRSNREHYNSPLHF. The CDR3 DNA is TGTGCCAGCCGAAGTAACCGGGAACATTATAATTCACCCCTCCACTTT.

The J gene is TRBJ1-3, the V gene TRBV30; unclear D gene. V lost 7 bases, J lost 0 bases, and 16 bases lay in between. Germline V gene lookup returns CDR1 GTSNPN and CDR2 SVGIG (reference sequence). The CDR3 loop spans 15 amino acids. Here the CDR3 DNA reads TGTGCCTCCACAACCCAGGCGTTCTCTGGAAACACCATATATTTT. It specifies CASTTQAFSGNTIYF.

J is TRBJ2-3 and V is TRBV27, with D tentatively TRBD2 (5 bases). The V end was cut by 0 bases, the J end by 2 bases, with 15 bases between. CDR1 is MNHEY, CDR2 SMNVEV, per germline (reference sequence). The length of the CDR3 is 17 residues. The CDR3 nucleotides read TGTGCCAGCAGTTTATCTTCGGACTCCCCGTACACAGATACGCAGTATTTT. Translating gives CASSLSSDSPYTDTQYF.

The chain combines TRBV10-1 with TRBJ1-2, with 9 bases identical to TRBD1. J gave up 10 bases and V 5 bases, and 5 bases lay outside the gene matches. Germline values: CDR1 WNHNN, CDR2 SYGVQD (reference sequence). The CDR3 is made up of 12 amino acids. As DNA, the CDR3 is TGCGCCAGCAGTCGGGACAGGGTCGACTACACCTTC. Amino acid sequence: CASSRDRVDYTF.

This clone appeared a single time. V gene TRBV3-1 (or the pseudogene TRBV3-2) combines with J gene TRBJ2-3; D is unclear. There are 14 residues in the CDR3. V was pared by 0 bases and J by 0 bases, with 4 bases between. Germline CDR1 is LGHDT and CDR2 is YNNKEL (reference sequence). CDR3 DNA sequence: TGTGCCAGCAGCCAAGATACCAGCACAGATACGCAGTATTTT. Protein product: CASSQDTSTDTQYF.

The V call is TRBV5-4, the J call TRBJ1-3; D not resolved. This CDR3 region has 16 residues. Trimming left V 0 bases short and J 0 bases short, with 10 bases between. Germline CDR1 is SGHNT and CDR2 is YYREEE (reference sequence). Here the CDR3 DNA reads TGTGCCAGCAGCTTGGGCGCAGGAGGCTCTGGAAACACCATATATTTT. As protein: CASSLGAGGSGNTIYF.

The chain links TRBV2 to TRBJ1-5; the D is unclear. From germline, CDR1 is SNHLY and CDR2 FYNNEI. Deletions cut 3 bases from V and 0 bases from J, with 0 bases between. This CDR3 spans 12 amino acids. The CDR3 nucleotides are TGTGCCAGCAGTGATAGCAATCAGCCCCAGCATTTT. As protein: CASSDSNQPQHF.

The chain employs TRBV18 and TRBJ2-1; TRBD2 matches 12 bases. J lost 6 bases, V lost 3 bases, and 6 bases had no gene match. CDR3 length: 16 residues. The V gene's germline CDR1 is KGHSH and CDR2 LQKENI. The CDR3 region is CASSPLAGGAGNEQFF. CDR3 coding DNA: TGTGCCAGCTCACCCCTAGCGGGAGGGGCTGGCAATGAGCAGTTCTTC.